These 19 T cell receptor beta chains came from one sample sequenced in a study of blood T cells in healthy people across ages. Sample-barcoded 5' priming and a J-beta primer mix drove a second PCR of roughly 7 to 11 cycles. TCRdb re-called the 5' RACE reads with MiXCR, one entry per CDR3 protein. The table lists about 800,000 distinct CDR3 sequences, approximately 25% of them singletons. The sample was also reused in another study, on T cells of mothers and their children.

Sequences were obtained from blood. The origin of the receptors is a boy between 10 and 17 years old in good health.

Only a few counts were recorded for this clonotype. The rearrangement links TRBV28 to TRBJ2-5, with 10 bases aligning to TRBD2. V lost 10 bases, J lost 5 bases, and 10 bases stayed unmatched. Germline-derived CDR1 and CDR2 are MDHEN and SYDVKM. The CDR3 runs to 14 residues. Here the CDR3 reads CATSTGTSVETQYF. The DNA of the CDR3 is TGTGCCACCTCAACCGGGACTAGCGTCGAGACCCAGTACTTC.

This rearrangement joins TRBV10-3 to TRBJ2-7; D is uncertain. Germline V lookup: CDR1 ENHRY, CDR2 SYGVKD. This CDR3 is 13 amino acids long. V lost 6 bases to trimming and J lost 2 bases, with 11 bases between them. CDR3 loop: CAISQDSAYEQYF. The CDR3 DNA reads TGTGCCATCAGCCAAGACTCAGCCTACGAGCAGTACTTC.

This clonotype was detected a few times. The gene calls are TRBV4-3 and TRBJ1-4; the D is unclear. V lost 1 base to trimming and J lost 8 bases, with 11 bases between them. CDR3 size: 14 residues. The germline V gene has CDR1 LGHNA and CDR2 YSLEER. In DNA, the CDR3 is TGCGCCAGCAGCCAAGGATTAACGAAAGAAAAACTGTTTTTT. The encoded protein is CASSQGLTKEKLFF.

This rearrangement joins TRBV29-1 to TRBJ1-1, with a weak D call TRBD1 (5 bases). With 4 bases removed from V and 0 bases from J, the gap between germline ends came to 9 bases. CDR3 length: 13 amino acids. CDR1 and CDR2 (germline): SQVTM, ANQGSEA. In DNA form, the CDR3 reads TGCAGCGTTGCGGGCAGGGTGAACACTGAAGCTTTCTTT. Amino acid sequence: CSVAGRVNTEAFF.

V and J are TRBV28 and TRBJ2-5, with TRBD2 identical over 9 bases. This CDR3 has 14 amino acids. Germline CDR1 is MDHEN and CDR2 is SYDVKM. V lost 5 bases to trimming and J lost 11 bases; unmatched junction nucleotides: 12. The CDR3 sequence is CASSVAGVGGQQYF. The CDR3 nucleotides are TGTGCCAGCAGTGTAGCGGGAGTGGGGGGCCAGCAGTACTTC.

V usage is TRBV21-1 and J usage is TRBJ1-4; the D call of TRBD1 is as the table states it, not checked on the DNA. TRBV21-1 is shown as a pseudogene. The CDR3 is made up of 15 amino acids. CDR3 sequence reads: CASSKRSGLGGKLFF. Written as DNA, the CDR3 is TGTGCCAGCAGCAAAAGGTCCGGGTTGGGGGGAAAACTGTTTTTT.

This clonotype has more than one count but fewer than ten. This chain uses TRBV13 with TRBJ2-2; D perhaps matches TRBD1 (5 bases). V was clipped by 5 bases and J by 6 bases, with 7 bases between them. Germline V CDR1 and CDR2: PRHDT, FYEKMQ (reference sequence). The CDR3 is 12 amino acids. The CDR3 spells CASSHRPGELFF. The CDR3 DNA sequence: TGTGCCAGCAGCCACAGGCCCGGGGAGCTGTTTTTT.

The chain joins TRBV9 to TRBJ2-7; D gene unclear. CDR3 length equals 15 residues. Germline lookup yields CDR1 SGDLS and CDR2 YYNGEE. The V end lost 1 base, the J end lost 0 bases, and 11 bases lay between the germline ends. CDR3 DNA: TGTGCCAGCAGCGTACTCGCCCAGCCCTCCTACGAGCAGTACTTC. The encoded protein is CASSVLAQPSYEQYF.

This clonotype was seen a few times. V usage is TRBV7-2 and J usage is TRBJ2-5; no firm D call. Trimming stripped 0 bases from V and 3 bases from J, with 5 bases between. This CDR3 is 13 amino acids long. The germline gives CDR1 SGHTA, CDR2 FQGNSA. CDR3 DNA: TGTACCAGCAGCTTAGCCTGGGAAGAGACCCAGTACTTC. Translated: CTSSLAWEETQYF.

The CDR3 reads CASSQSTGQGAWNEQFF. CDR3 DNA: TGTGCCAGCTCCCAAAGCACGGGACAGGGGGCATGGAATGAGCAGTTCTTC. This chain connects TRBV18 to TRBJ2-1, with 12 bases fitting TRBD1. Germline V gene data show CDR1 as KGHSH and CDR2 as LQKENI. Trimming took 6 bases from V and 7 from J; bases not matched to a gene: 13. CDR3 length equals 17 residues.

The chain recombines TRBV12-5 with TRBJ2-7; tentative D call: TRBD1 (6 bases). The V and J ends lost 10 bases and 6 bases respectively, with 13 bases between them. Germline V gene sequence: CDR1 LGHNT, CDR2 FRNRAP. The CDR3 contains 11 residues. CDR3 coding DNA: TGTGCTATTCCGACAGGCTGCGAGCAGTACTTC. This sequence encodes CAIPTGCEQYF.

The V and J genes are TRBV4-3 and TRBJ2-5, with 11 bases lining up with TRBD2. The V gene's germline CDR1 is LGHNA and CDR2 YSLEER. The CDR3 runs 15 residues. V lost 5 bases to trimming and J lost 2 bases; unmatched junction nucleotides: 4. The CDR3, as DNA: TGCGCCAGCAGCGAAGGGACTAGCGGACAAGAGACCCAGTACTTC. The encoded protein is CASSEGTSGQETQYF.

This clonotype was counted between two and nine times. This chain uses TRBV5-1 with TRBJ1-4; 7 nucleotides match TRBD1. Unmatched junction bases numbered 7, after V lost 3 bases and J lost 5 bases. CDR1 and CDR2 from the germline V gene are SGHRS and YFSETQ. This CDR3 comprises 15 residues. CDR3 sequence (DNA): TGCGCCAGCAGCTGGTCGACAGGGAGGAATGAAAAACTGTTTTTT. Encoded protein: CASSWSTGRNEKLFF.

The CDR3 sequence: CASTQPSAGGRQYF. In DNA form, the CDR3 reads TGTGCCAGCACCCAACCGTCGGCTGGGGGACGGCAGTACTTC. This sequence joins TRBV2 and TRBJ2-1; either TRBD1 or TRBD2 may fit D (5 bases each). The better agreement between TRBJ2-7 and the DNA end casts doubt on the J call. The CDR3 consists of 14 residues. Germline V gene data show CDR1 as SNHLY and CDR2 as FYNNEI.

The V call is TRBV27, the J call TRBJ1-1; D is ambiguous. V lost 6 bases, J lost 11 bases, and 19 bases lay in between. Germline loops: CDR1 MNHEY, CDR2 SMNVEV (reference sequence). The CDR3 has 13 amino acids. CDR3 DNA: TGTGCCAGCAGAAACCCGGGCGGTAATACGGCTTTCTTT. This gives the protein CASRNPGGNTAFF.

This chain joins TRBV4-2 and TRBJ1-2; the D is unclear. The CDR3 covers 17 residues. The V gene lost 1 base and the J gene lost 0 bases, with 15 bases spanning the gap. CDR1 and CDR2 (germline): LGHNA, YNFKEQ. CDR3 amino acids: CASSQALTPAANYGYTF. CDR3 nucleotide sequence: TGTGCCAGCAGCCAAGCTTTAACCCCGGCTGCTAACTATGGCTACACCTTC.

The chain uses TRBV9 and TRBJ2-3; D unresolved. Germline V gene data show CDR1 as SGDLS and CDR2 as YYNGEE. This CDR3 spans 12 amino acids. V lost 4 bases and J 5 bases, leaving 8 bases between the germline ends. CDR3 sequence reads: CASSYTGDTQYF. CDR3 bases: TGTGCCAGCAGCTACACTGGAGATACGCAGTATTTT.

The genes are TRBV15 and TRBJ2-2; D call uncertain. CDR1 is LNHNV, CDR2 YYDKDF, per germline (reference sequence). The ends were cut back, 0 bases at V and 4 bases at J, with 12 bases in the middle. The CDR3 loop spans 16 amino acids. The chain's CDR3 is CATSRDLARPTGELFF. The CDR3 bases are TGTGCCACCAGCAGAGATTTGGCCAGGCCCACCGGGGAGCTGTTTTTT.

This CDR3 is CASSPGFYEQYF. In nucleotides, the CDR3 is TGCGCCAGCAGTCCAGGGTTCTACGAGCAGTACTTC. The chain combines TRBV5-1 with TRBJ2-7; weak D call: TRBD1 (5 bases). V lost 5 bases and J 3 bases, leaving 9 bases between the germline ends. Germline loops: CDR1 SGHRS, CDR2 YFSETQ. The CDR3 covers 12 residues.